These T cell receptor beta chains were read from a single sample in a study of T cell repertoires in cytomegalovirus infection. TCRdb re-derived calls from the reads in MiXCR, one entry per CDR3 protein. Here the sample spans 310,000 or so distinct CDR3 sequences, 25% being singletons. No antigen is known for these receptors. This material consisted of cultured PBMCs, taken from culture after CMV antigen stimulation. The origin of the receptors is a human donor in good health (CMV status not recorded). Some clones in this sample may be carry-over from other donors' samples. CDR3s include the opening cysteine and the closing phenylalanine or tryptophan. A D gene is named only where the DNA matches it firmly. The size entry is marked missing in some rows and otherwise reads once, few, many or a size class.

>-|TRBV20-1|-|TRBJ1-2
CSASPTDLYGYTF
TGCAGTGCCAGTCCGACGGACCTCTATGGCTACACCTTC
>many|TRBV19|-|TRBJ2-1
CASSETFYNEQFF
TGTGCCAGTAGCGAGACCTTCTACAATGAGCAGTTCTTC
>many|TRBV27|-|TRBJ2-3
CASSFHREASVMEDTQYF
TGTGCCAGCAGTTTCCATCGGGAAGCCAGTGTAATGGAAGATACGCAGTATTTT
>-|TRBV27|-|TRBJ2-7
CASSSLVNFYEQYF
TGTGCCAGCAGTTCATTGGTTAACTTCTACGAGCAGTACTTC
>-|TRBV2|-|TRBJ2-5
CASSEVGYRDGQYF
TGTGCCAGCAGTGAAGTGGGTTACAGGGATGGCCAGTACTTC
>-|TRBV29-1|-|TRBJ1-1
CSVARDTRGNTEAFF
TGCAGCGTCGCCCGGGACACTCGAGGGAACACTGAAGCTTTCTTT
>many|TRBV9|TRBD1|TRBJ1-5
CASSVDPTGGQPQHF
TGTGCCAGCAGCGTCGACCCAACAGGGGGACAGCCCCAGCATTTT
>few|TRBV5-4|-|TRBJ2-1
CASSQQGGEQFF
TGTGCCAGCAGCCAGCAGGGCGGTGAGCAGTTCTTC
>once|TRBV24-1|-|TRBJ1-2
CATSDPRRRYGYTF
TGTGCCACCAGTGATCCCCGCCGTCGGTATGGCTACACCTTC
>few|TRBV5-4|TRBD1|TRBJ1-4
CASSQGALNEKLFF
TGTGCCAGCAGCCAGGGGGCCCTTAATGAAAAACTGTTTTTT
>few|TRBV28|TRBD1|TRBJ1-2
CASRQGDHGYTF
TGTGCCAGCAGGCAGGGGGACCATGGCTACACCTTC
>-|TRBV4-2|-|TRBJ1-1
CAGSQDLGGGNTEAFF
TGTGCCGGCAGCCAAGATCTGGGGGGGGGGAACACTGAAGCTTTCTTT
>-|TRBV2|-|TRBJ1-4
CASSESWGDREKLFF
TGTGCCAGCAGTGAATCGTGGGGAGATCGGGAAAAACTGTTTTTT
>-|TRBV18|-|TRBJ1-4
CASSPQINEKLFF
TGTGCCAGCTCACCACAGATTAATGAAAAACTGTTTTTT
>-|TRBV7-2|-|TRBJ2-1
CASSLAPSASYNEQFF
TGTGCCAGCAGCTTAGCGCCCAGCGCCTCCTACAATGAGCAGTTCTTC
>few|TRBV13|TRBD2|TRBJ2-1
CASSHGTSGYNEQFF
TGTGCCAGCAGTCACGGGACTAGCGGTTACAATGAGCAGTTCTTC